A single sample is the source of the 19 T cell receptor beta chains below, sequenced in a study of T cell responses to AZD1222 COVID-19 vaccine. Clones were sequenced by immunoSEQ multiplex PCR, and TCRdb holds only the in-frame ones, with some missing. The sample consists of tens of thousands of clones, roughly 88% of them appearing once. The sequenced sample was peripheral blood, obtained 28 days after the second AZD1222 dose. Source of these receptors: an adult who received the AZD1222 COVID-19 vaccine.

The chain carries TRBV29-1 and TRBJ1-1; 12 bases fit TRBD1. The germline gives CDR1 SQVTM, CDR2 ANQGSEA. The CDR3 has 16 amino acids. Losses at the gene ends were 7 bases for V and 4 bases for J; bases not matched to a gene: 13. The CDR3 sequence is CSDGAVGQGAITEAFF. DNA of the CDR3: TGCAGCGACGGAGCAGTGGGACAGGGGGCGATCACTGAAGCTTTCTTT.

This chain links TRBV25-1 with TRBJ1-4; 7 bases line up with TRBD1. With V trimmed by 6 bases and J by 7 bases, 8 bases remained unmatched. The length of the CDR3 is 14 residues. Germline V gene lookup returns CDR1 MGHDK and CDR2 SYGVNS. This CDR3 is CASSRQGGGEKLFF. CDR3 DNA: TGTGCCAGCAGCAGACAGGGAGGGGGTGAAAAACTGTTTTTT.

V and J are TRBV13 and TRBJ2-5; 10 bases match TRBD2. V lost 1 base, J lost 3 bases, and 8 bases stayed unmatched. CDR3 size: 17 residues. Germline-derived CDR1 and CDR2 are PRHDT and FYEKMQ (reference sequence). The chain's CDR3 is CASSLDPSGSGEETQYF. Written as DNA, the CDR3 is TGTGCCAGCAGCTTAGATCCTAGCGGGAGTGGTGAAGAGACCCAGTACTTC.

The gene calls are TRBV9 and TRBJ2-2, with D tentatively TRBD2 (6 bases). The CDR3 is made up of 15 amino acids. V lost 4 bases and J 0 bases, leaving 10 bases between the germline ends. Germline loops: CDR1 SGDLS, CDR2 YYNGEE. The CDR3 DNA reads as TGTGCCAGCAGCCCCCGGGGGACGAACACCGGGGAGCTGTTTTTT. This gives the protein CASSPRGTNTGELFF.

The V gene is TRBV7-9, the J gene TRBJ2-7; D ambiguous. Trimming pared 5 bases from V and 4 bases from J, leaving 12 bases between. The CDR3 has 13 residues. Germline CDR1 and CDR2: SEHNR and FQNEAQ (reference sequence). The chain's CDR3 is CASSVPTSYEQYF. Written as DNA, the CDR3 is TGTGCCAGCAGCGTCCCCACTTCATACGAGCAGTACTTC.

V usage is TRBV11-2 and J usage is TRBJ1-6, with unresolved D. Deletions cut 3 bases from V and 8 bases from J, with 14 bases between. Germline CDR1 is SGHAT and CDR2 is FQNNGV. The CDR3 consists of 15 residues. The CDR3, as DNA: TGTGCCAGCAGCTTGAGTGACATGGCTGATTCACCCCTCCACTTT. The encoded protein is CASSLSDMADSPLHF.

The V call is TRBV6-4, the J call TRBJ1-1; TRBD1 matches 7 bases. Germline V gene sequence: CDR1 MRHNA, CDR2 SNTAGT. This CDR3 is 11 amino acids long. The V gene end was trimmed by 6 bases and the J gene end by 8 bases; junction bases not matched to a gene: 3. This chain's CDR3 is CASRDRREAFF. CDR3 DNA sequence: TGTGCCAGCAGGGACAGGAGGGAAGCTTTCTTT.

The J gene is TRBJ1-3, the V gene TRBV25-1; D may be TRBD1 (6 bases). The CDR3 runs 16 residues. Germline V gene sequence: CDR1 MGHDK, CDR2 SYGVNS. V lost 1 base and J 0 bases, leaving 10 bases between the germline ends. As DNA, the CDR3 is TGTGCCAGCAGTGAATTTGGGGGCGTCTCTGGAAACACCATATATTTT. Protein product: CASSEFGGVSGNTIYF.

Concerning this clone: The junction and the germline gene differ at one end; a read error may be behind it. The chain is built from TRBV7-7 and TRBJ1-2; D gene unclear. This CDR3 region has 20 residues. Germline V CDR1 and CDR2: SSHAT, FNYEAQ (reference sequence). The CDR3 sequence is CASSLSSFPTPKRSVYGYTF. The CDR3 DNA reads TGTGCTAGCAGCTTAAGTTCGTTCCCTACTCCTAAGAGGAGTGTGTATGGCTACACCTTC.

The chain joins TRBV19 to TRBJ1-1, with TRBD1 as a possible D gene (5 bases). CDR1 and CDR2 from the germline V gene are LNHDA and SQIVND (reference sequence). V dropped 1 base and J dropped 6 bases, with 12 bases sitting between them. The CDR3 sequence is 14 residues long. The CDR3 region is CASSIVGAGPEAFF. The CDR3 DNA reads TGTGCCAGTAGTATAGTCGGCGCAGGGCCTGAAGCTTTCTTT.

This chain links TRBV2 with TRBJ2-4; D remains unclear. V gave up 6 bases and J gave up 4 bases, with 4 bases separating them. The germline gives CDR1 SNHLY, CDR2 FYNNEI. CDR3 size: 11 residues. CDR3 in amino acids: CASSPKNIQYF. In DNA, the CDR3 is TGTGCCAGCAGCCCAAAAAACATTCAGTACTTC.

The rearrangement uses TRBV27 and TRBJ1-5, with 9 bases that match TRBD1. This CDR3 region has 15 residues. With 7 bases clipped from V and 3 bases from J, the junction kept 7 bases outside the gene matches. Germline V CDR1 and CDR2: MNHEY, SMNVEV (reference sequence). The CDR3 sequence is CASMRQGDYNQPQHF. The CDR3 DNA follows: TGTGCCAGCATGAGACAGGGGGACTACAATCAGCCCCAGCATTTT.

The gene calls are TRBV4-3 and TRBJ2-1; D not certain. V lost 0 bases, J lost 0 bases, and 12 bases lay in between. CDR1 and CDR2 (germline): LGHNA, YSLEER. CDR3 length: 17 residues. CDR3 amino acids: CASSQDLPPSSYNEQFF. The CDR3 coding sequence is TGCGCCAGCAGCCAAGATTTACCCCCAAGCTCCTACAATGAGCAGTTCTTC.

The rearrangement links TRBV2 to TRBJ2-1; 10 bases map to TRBD2. Germline CDR1 SNHLY, CDR2 FYNNEI. V was clipped by 6 bases and J by 9 bases; unmatched bases: 11. There are 15 residues in the CDR3. The CDR3 spells CASSQSGRARSEQFF. For the CDR3, the DNA is TGTGCCAGCAGCCAAAGCGGGAGGGCCAGGAGTGAGCAGTTCTTC.

This clone was detected only once. This chain uses TRBV20-1 with TRBJ1-1; D not certain. The CDR3 runs 10 residues. V lost 5 bases to trimming and J lost 10 bases, with 11 bases between them. Germline loops: CDR1 DFQATT, CDR2 SNEGSKA (reference sequence). As DNA, the CDR3 is TGCAGTGCTGCTCTTGAGTTAGCTTTCTTT. Translation: CSAALELAFF.

Of note for this clone: Other nucleotide sequences from this sample produce the same CDR3. The chain couples TRBV28 to TRBJ1-4; 9 nucleotides agree with TRBD1. Trimming took 6 bases from V and 3 from J; bases not matched to a gene: 5. The CDR3 loop spans 15 amino acids. Germline-derived CDR1 and CDR2 are MDHEN and SYDVKM. The DNA for the CDR3 is TGTGCCAGCAGCCCCGGGACAGGGCCTAATGAAAAACTGTTTTTT. Protein: CASSPGTGPNEKLFF.

The chain has TRBV28 and TRBJ1-6; TRBD1 agrees at 9 bases. Trimming took 6 bases from V and 7 from J; bases not matched to a gene: 7. CDR3 length equals 15 residues. Germline assignment: CDR1 MDHEN and CDR2 SYDVKM. The CDR3 sequence: CASRGQGLRNSPLHF. The CDR3 DNA reads as TGTGCCAGCAGGGGACAGGGACTGAGAAATTCACCCCTCCACTTT.

The chain employs TRBV10-3 and TRBJ2-7; weak D call: TRBD2 (5 bases). The CDR3 is 13 amino acids. Germline lookup yields CDR1 ENHRY and CDR2 SYGVKD. With 4 bases removed from V and 5 bases from J, the gap between germline ends came to 12 bases. CDR3 nucleotide sequence: TGTGCCATCAGTGCGGGATTCAACGACGAGCAGTACTTC. It is translated as CAISAGFNDEQYF.

The genes are TRBV28 and TRBJ1-5; 7 bases are shared with TRBD1. The CDR3 runs 14 residues. With V trimmed by 5 bases and J by 3 bases, 4 bases remained unmatched. Germline CDR1 MDHEN, CDR2 SYDVKM. CDR3 sequence: CASSRGQLNQPQHF. CDR3 sequence (DNA): TGTGCCAGCAGTCGGGGACAGCTCAATCAGCCCCAGCATTTT.